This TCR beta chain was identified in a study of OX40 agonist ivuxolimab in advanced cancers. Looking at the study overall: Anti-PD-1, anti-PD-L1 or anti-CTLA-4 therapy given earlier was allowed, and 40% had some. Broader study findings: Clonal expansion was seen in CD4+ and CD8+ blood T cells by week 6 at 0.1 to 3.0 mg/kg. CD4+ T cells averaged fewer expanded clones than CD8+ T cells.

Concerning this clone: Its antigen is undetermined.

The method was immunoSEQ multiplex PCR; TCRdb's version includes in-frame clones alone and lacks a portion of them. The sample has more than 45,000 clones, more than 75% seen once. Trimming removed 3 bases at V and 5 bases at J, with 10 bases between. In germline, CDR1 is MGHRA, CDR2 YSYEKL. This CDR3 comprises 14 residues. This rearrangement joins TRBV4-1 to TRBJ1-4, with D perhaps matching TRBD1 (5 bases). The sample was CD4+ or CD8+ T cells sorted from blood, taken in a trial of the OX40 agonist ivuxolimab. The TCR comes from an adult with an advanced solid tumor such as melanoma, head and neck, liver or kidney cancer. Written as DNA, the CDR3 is TGCGCCAGCAGCCACGTACAGGAGAATGAAAAACTGTTTTTT. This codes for CASSHVQENEKLFF.